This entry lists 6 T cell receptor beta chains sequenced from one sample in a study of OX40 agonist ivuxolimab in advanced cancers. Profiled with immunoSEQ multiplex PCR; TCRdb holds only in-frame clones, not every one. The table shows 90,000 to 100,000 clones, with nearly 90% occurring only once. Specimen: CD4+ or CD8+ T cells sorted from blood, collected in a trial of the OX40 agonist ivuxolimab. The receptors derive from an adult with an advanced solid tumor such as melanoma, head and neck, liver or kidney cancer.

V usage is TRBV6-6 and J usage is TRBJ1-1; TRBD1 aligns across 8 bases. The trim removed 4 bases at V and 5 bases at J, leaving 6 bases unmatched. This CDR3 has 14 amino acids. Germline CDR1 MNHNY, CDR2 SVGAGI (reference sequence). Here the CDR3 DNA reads TGTGCCAGCAGTTCTCAGGGGGCGGGAACTGAAGCTTTCTTT. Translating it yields CASSSQGAGTEAFF.

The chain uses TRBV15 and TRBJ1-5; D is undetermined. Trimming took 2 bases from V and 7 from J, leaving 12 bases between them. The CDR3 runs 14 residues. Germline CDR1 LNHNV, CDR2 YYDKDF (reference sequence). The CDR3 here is CATSRIAGGQPQHF. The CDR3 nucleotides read TGTGCCACCAGCAGAATAGCAGGTGGCCAGCCCCAGCATTTT.

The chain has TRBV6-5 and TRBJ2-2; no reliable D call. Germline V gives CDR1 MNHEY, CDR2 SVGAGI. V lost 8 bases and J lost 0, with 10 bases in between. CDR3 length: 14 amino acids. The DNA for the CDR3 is TGTGCCAGCTTCCGGACCGCGAACACCGGGGAGCTGTTTTTT. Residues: CASFRTANTGELFF.

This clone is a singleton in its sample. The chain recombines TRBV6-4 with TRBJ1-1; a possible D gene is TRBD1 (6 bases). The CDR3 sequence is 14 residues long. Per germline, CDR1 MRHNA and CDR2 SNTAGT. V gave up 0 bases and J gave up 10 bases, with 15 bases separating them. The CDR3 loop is CASSDSSRGAGAFF. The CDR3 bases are TGTGCCAGCAGTGACTCGTCGCGGGGGGCGGGAGCTTTCTTT.

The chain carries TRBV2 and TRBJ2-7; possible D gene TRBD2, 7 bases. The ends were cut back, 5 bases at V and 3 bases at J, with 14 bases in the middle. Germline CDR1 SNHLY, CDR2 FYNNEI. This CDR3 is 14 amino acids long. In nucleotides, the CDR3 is TGTGCCAGCAGTAGGGGGGGGTTTTACTACGAGCAGTACTTC. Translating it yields CASSRGGFYYEQYF.

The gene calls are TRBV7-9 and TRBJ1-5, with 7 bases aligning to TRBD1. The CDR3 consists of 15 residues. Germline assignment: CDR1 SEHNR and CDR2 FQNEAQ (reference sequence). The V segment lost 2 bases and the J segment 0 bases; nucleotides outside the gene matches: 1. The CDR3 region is CASSLTGDSNQPQHF. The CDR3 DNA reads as TGTGCCAGCAGCTTAACAGGGGATAGCAATCAGCCCCAGCATTTT.